These 20 T cell receptor beta chains were all obtained from the same sample, sequenced in a study of brain metastases from non-small cell lung cancer. Sequencing used immunoSEQ multiplex PCR; TCRdb keeps in-frame clones, though not all of them. The table includes fewer than 1,500 clones, 85% detected once. The sequenced sample was tissue from a brain metastasis. These TCRs come from a donor aged 40 or over with non-small cell lung cancer.

V is TRBV19 and J is TRBJ1-2, with 8 bases identical to TRBD1. The V gene's germline CDR1 is LNHDA and CDR2 SQIVND (reference sequence). This CDR3 has 15 residues. The trim removed 5 bases at V and 2 bases at J, leaving 7 bases unmatched. CDR3 residues: CASSPRDRINYGYTF. DNA of the CDR3: TGTGCCAGTAGTCCGCGGGACAGGATCAACTATGGCTACACCTTC. Combining the CDR3 with reference TRBV19 and TRBJ1-2 gives the whole variable domain DGGITQSPKYLFRKEGQNVTLSCEQNLNHDAMYWYRQDPGQGLRLIYYSQIVNDFQKGDIAEGYSVSREKKESFPLTVTSAQKNPTAFYLCASSPRDRINYGYTFGSGTRLTVV.

The sample holds a few counts of this clone. The chain uses TRBV19 and TRBJ2-1; D not certain. Germline loops: CDR1 LNHDA, CDR2 SQIVND (reference sequence). The germline V and J ends were trimmed by 4 bases and 8 bases, with 12 bases remaining between them. This CDR3 comprises 13 residues. DNA for the CDR3: TGTGCCAGTAGTACCCTCAATTTCGATGAGCAGTTCTTC. Its protein is CASSTLNFDEQFF.

V is TRBV3-1 (or the pseudogene TRBV3-2) and J is TRBJ2-2, with 13 positions matching TRBD2. V was clipped by 7 bases and J by 6 bases; unmatched bases: 8. The CDR3 is made up of 16 amino acids. CDR1 and CDR2 from the germline V gene are LGHDT and YNNKEL (reference sequence). In DNA form, the CDR3 reads TGTGCCAGCAATCTCGAAACTAGCGGGAGGGCCGGGGAGCTGTTTTTT. Its protein is CASNLETSGRAGELFF.

In the case of this clone: This CDR3 is also generated by other DNA sequences in the sample. This rearrangement joins TRBV19 to TRBJ1-1; 10 nucleotides line up with TRBD1. The CDR3 is made up of 17 amino acids. Trimming removed 8 bases from V and 4 bases from J; junction bases left unmatched: 16. Germline V gives CDR1 LNHDA, CDR2 SQIVND (reference sequence). The CDR3 DNA is TGTGCCAGTGTGTTGGGACAGGGGAGGGACCTAATCACTGAAGCTTTCTTT. Translation gives CASVLGQGRDLITEAFF.

The J gene is TRBJ1-6, the V gene TRBV2, with D hard to call. The CDR3 runs 14 residues. Germline V gene sequence: CDR1 SNHLY, CDR2 FYNNEI. Trimming left V 4 bases short and J 5 bases short, with 9 bases between. The CDR3 region is CASSVTKDNSPLHF. As DNA, the CDR3 is TGTGCCAGCAGTGTGACGAAGGATAATTCACCCCTCCACTTT.

J is TRBJ2-7 and V is TRBV19; D is unclear. In germline, CDR1 is LNHDA, CDR2 SQIVND (reference sequence). This CDR3 has 14 residues. V lost 5 bases and J 1 base, leaving 12 bases between the germline ends. The CDR3 DNA reads as TGTGCCAGTAGTCCTACCTTTTCGTCCTACGAGCAGTACTTC. The encoded protein is CASSPTFSSYEQYF.

The J gene is TRBJ2-5, the V gene TRBV2; D is undetermined. Germline V gene data show CDR1 as SNHLY and CDR2 as FYNNEI. The CDR3 has 12 amino acids. Trimming left V 2 bases short and J 3 bases short, with 4 bases between. CDR3 region: CASSELEETQYF. The CDR3 DNA reads TGTGCCAGCAGTGAACTAGAAGAGACCCAGTACTTC.

The V and J genes are TRBV7-9 and TRBJ1-4; TRBD1 aligns across 8 bases. Unmatched junction bases numbered 7, after V lost 4 bases and J lost 9 bases. CDR1 and CDR2 from the germline V gene are SEHNR and FQNEAQ (reference sequence). The CDR3 has 14 amino acids. In nucleotides, the CDR3 is TGTGCCAGCAGCTCCGGACAGGGAGGCAAAAAACTGTTTTTT. The encoded protein is CASSSGQGGKKLFF. The whole variable domain, filled in from reference TRBV7-9 and TRBJ1-4, reads DTGVSQNPRHKITKRGQNVTFRCDPISEHNRLYWYRQTLGQGPEFLTYFQNEAQLEKSRLLSDRFSAERPKGSFSTLEIQRTEQGDSAMYLCASSSGQGGKKLFFGSGTQLSVL.

The CDR3 protein is CASSTPPDRVYNEQFF. The CDR3 nucleotides read TGTGCCAGTAGTACCCCCCCCGACAGGGTCTACAATGAGCAGTTCTTC. V usage is TRBV19 and J usage is TRBJ2-1; TRBD1 agrees at 7 bases. Unmatched junction bases numbered 9, after V lost 4 bases and J lost 3 bases. This CDR3 contains 16 residues. In germline, CDR1 is LNHDA, CDR2 SQIVND (reference sequence).

This clone was detected only once. This rearrangement joins TRBV14 to TRBJ2-5; TRBD1 matches at 10 bases. With 8 bases clipped from V and 7 bases from J, the junction kept 10 bases outside the gene matches. CDR3 length: 14 residues. Germline values: CDR1 SGHDN, CDR2 FVKESK. In DNA form, the CDR3 reads TGTGCCAGCCGGGGACAGGGGTTCGGGGGGACCCAGTACTTC. This sequence encodes CASRGQGFGGTQYF.

The chain recombines TRBV12-3 or TRBV12-4 with TRBJ1-1; possible D gene TRBD1, 6 bases. The CDR3 has 12 amino acids. The V and J ends lost 1 base and 8 bases respectively, with 8 bases between them. The CDR3 reads CASSLGTGEAFF. The CDR3, as DNA: TGTGCCAGCAGTTTAGGTACAGGGGAAGCTTTCTTT.

The rearrangement uses TRBV10-3 and TRBJ1-1, with TRBD1 matching 7 bases. CDR3 length: 14 residues. J lost 4 bases, V lost 2 bases, and 4 bases had no gene match. The germline CDR1 and CDR2 sequences are ENHRY and SYGVKD. CDR3 amino acids: CAISEMTGITEAFF. CDR3 DNA sequence: TGTGCCATCAGTGAGATGACAGGGATCACTGAAGCTTTCTTT.

The V gene is TRBV29-1, the J gene TRBJ1-1; D perhaps matches TRBD1 (6 bases). Trimming took 3 bases from V and 5 from J, leaving 13 bases between them. Germline CDR1 SQVTM, CDR2 ANQGSEA. The CDR3 is 13 amino acids. The CDR3 spells CSVDRGAWTEAFF. CDR3 DNA sequence: TGCAGCGTTGATCGGGGGGCTTGGACTGAAGCTTTCTTT.

The gene calls are TRBV5-1 and TRBJ2-1; 8 positions agree with TRBD1. Germline CDR1 is SGHRS and CDR2 is YFSETQ. V lost 6 bases, J lost 4 bases, and 18 bases stayed unmatched. CDR3 length: 18 amino acids. The CDR3 DNA reads as TGCGCCAGCAACCCCAGGACAGGGATCTCCATTTGGTACAATGAGCAGTTCTTC. Translation: CASNPRTGISIWYNEQFF. The full variable domain, rest sourced from reference TRBV5-1 and TRBJ2-1, is KAGVTQTPRYLIKTRGQQVTLSCSPISGHRSVSWYQQTPGQGLQFLFEYFSETQRNKGNFPGRFSGRQFSNSRSEMNVSTLELGDSALYLCASNPRTGISIWYNEQFFGPGTRLTVL.

The V call is TRBV5-3, the J call TRBJ1-5, with D unclear. TRBV5-3 is given ORF status, its function remaining uncertain. V lost 2 bases and J lost 7, with 10 bases in between. The CDR3 totals 13 residues. CDR3 residues: CARSLQMEQPQHF. CDR3 bases: TGTGCCAGAAGCTTACAGATGGAACAGCCCCAGCATTTT.

The chain carries TRBV24-1 and TRBJ2-1; D not resolved. V was trimmed by 4 bases and J by 7 bases, leaving 10 bases between them. Germline loops: CDR1 KGHDR, CDR2 SFDVKD. This CDR3 region has 13 residues. The CDR3 sequence is CATSDGAYNEQFF. The CDR3 region has the DNA TGTGCCACCAGTGACGGAGCGTATAATGAGCAGTTCTTC.

The rearrangement links TRBV6-1 to TRBJ2-3; 8 bases are a match to TRBD2. Germline CDR1 is MNHNS and CDR2 is SASEGT. V dropped 7 bases and J dropped 2; count of bases not matched to a gene: 5. The length of the CDR3 is 14 residues. As DNA, the CDR3 is TGTGCCAGCATATCTAGCGGGCACACAGATACGCAGTATTTT. Protein sequence: CASISSGHTDTQYF.

This clone was detected a few times. The rearrangement links TRBV9 to TRBJ2-3, with 11 bases fitting TRBD2. The length of the CDR3 is 16 residues. With 4 bases clipped from V and 4 bases from J, the junction kept 8 bases outside the gene matches. The germline gives CDR1 SGDLS, CDR2 YYNGEE. This CDR3 is CASSTGTSGGADTQYF. The CDR3 bases are TGTGCCAGCAGCACCGGGACTAGCGGAGGTGCAGATACGCAGTATTTT.

V is TRBV27 and J is TRBJ2-5; the D call may be TRBD1 or TRBD2 (5 bases each). Germline CDR1 MNHEY, CDR2 SMNVEV (reference sequence). V was clipped by 6 bases and J by 5 bases, with 19 bases between them. There are 15 residues in the CDR3. As DNA, the CDR3 is TGTGCCAGCAGCCCTCGGGGCGACCGATCCGAGACCCAGTACTTC. This encodes CASSPRGDRSETQYF.

The sample holds one count of this clone. In nucleotides, the CDR3 is TGTGCCACCAGTTTAGCGGGAGAGTCAGATACGCAGTATTTT. It encodes CATSLAGESDTQYF. The chain is built from TRBV24-1 and TRBJ2-3; 9 positions match TRBD2. This CDR3 is 14 amino acids long. Germline V lookup: CDR1 KGHDR, CDR2 SFDVKD. The V and J ends lost 6 bases and 4 bases, in that order; junction bases with no gene match: 4.